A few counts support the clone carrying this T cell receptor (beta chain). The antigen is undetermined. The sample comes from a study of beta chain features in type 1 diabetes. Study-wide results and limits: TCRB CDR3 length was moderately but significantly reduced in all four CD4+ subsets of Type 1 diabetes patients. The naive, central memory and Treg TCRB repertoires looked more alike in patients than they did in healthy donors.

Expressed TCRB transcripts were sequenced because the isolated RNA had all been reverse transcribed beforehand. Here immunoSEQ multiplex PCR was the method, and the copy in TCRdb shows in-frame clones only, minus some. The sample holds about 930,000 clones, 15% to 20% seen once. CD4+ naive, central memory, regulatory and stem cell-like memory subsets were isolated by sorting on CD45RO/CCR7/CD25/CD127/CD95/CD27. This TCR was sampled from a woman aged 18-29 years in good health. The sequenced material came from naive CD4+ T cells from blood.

This CDR3 reads CASSIDRDHQPQHF. The CDR3 coding sequence is TGTGCCAGTAGTATCGACAGGGACCATCAGCCCCAGCATTTT. This rearrangement joins TRBV19 to TRBJ1-5; TRBD1 matches at 7 bases. The germline CDR1 and CDR2 sequences are LNHDA and SQIVND (reference sequence). V shed 3 bases and J 5 bases; nucleotides not matched to a gene: 4. The CDR3 sequence is 14 residues long. The variable domain in full, with the rest retrieved from reference TRBV19 and TRBJ1-5, is DGGITQSPKYLFRKEGQNVTLSCEQNLNHDAMYWYRQDPGQGLRLIYYSQIVNDFQKGDIAEGYSVSREKKESFPLTVTSAQKNPTAFYLCASSIDRDHQPQHFGDGTRLSIL.